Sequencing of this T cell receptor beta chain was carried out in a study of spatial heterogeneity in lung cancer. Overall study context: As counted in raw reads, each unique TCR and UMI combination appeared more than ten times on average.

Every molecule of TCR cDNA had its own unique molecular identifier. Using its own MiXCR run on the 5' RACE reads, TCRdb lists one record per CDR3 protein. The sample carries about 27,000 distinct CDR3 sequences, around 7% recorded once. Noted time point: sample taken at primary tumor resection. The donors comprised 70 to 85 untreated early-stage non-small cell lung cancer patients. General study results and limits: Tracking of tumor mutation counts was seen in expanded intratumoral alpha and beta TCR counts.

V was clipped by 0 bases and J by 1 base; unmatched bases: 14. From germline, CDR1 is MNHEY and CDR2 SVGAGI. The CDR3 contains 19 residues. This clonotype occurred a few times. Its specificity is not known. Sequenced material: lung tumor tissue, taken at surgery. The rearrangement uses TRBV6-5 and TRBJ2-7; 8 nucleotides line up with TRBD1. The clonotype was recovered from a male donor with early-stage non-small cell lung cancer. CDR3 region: CASSYSIGPGQAPSYEQYF. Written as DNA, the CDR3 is TGTGCCAGCAGTTACTCGATTGGTCCGGGACAGGCTCCTTCCTACGAGCAGTACTTC.